This TCR beta chain came from a study of blood T cell repertoires in COVID-19. As for the study in general: T cells, B-cell-depleted T cells, or PBMCs supplied cDNA or gDNA.

Germline V lookup: CDR1 KGHDR, CDR2 SFDVKD. The CDR3 is made up of 20 amino acids. V was cut by 3 bases and J by 0 bases, with 23 bases left in between. Clones were sequenced by immunoSEQ multiplex PCR, and TCRdb holds only the in-frame ones, with some missing. Here the sample spans 200,000 to 250,000 clones, about 90% being singletons. The chain is built from TRBV24-1 and TRBJ2-1; tentatively, D is TRBD1 (5 bases). This sequence originates from a woman in her forties or fifties with acute or convalescent COVID-19. The specimen sequenced was peripheral blood. CDR3 sequence reads: CATSDTVGQGSLSSYNEQFF. The DNA for the CDR3 is TGTGCCACCAGTGATACAGTAGGACAAGGGTCCCTCAGCTCCTACAATGAGCAGTTCTTC.